This T cell receptor (beta chain) was retrieved from a study of blood T cell repertoires in COVID-19. Study context: Samples of COVID-19 (acute and convalescent) were obtained from the United States, Italy and Spain.

The study assigned cohorts using participant-reported clinical history. All recovered Cohort 3 donors got two negative PCRs, got clearance, or saw symptom resolution. As processed by the authors: Scientists estimated how many nucleated cells there were by amplifying reference gene primers. The assay was immunoSEQ multiplex PCR, and TCRdb's table has in-frame clones only and misses some. V, J and clone size derive from that table, while D and trimming were established from the DNA sequence. The sample has some 320,000 clones, around 86% seen once; the top ten hold over 4%. Germline assignment: CDR1 LGHNA and CDR2 YSLEER. This CDR3 spans 15 amino acids. The V gene end was trimmed by 2 bases and the J gene end by 1 base; junction bases not matched to a gene: 4.

Sequencing was performed on PBMCs or T cells enriched from blood (not recorded which). This receptor was identified in a man aged 55 to 70 who had recovered from COVID-19. V gene TRBV4-3 combines with J gene TRBJ2-5; 7 bases are shared with TRBD1. The CDR3 DNA sequence: TGCGCCAGCAGCCAAATGCGGACAGGCCAAGAGACCCAGTACTTC. The encoded protein is CASSQMRTGQETQYF.